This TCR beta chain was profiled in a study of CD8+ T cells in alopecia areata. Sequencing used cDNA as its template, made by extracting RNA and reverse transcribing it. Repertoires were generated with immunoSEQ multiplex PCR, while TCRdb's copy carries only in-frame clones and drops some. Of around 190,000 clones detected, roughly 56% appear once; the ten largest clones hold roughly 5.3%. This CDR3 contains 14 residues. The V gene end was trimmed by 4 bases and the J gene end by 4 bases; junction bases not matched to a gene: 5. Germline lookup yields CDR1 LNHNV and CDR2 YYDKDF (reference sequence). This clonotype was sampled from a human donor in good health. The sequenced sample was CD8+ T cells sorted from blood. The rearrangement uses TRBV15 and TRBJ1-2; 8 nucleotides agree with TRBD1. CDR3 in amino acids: CATSNQGAGYGYTF. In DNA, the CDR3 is TGTGCCACCAGCAACCAGGGGGCTGGCTATGGCTACACCTTC.